The 15 T cell receptor beta chains presented below share a single source sample, sequenced in a study of PD-1 blockade in classical Hodgkin lymphoma. TCRdb's table, derived via immunoSEQ multiplex PCR, lists solely in-frame clones and lacks some. Here the sample spans some 65,000 clones, 70% to 80% being singletons. Each patient relapsed following autologous stem cell transplantation, and prior brentuximab vedotin exposure differed. The starting material was peripheral blood mononuclear cells (PBMCs), obtained before the second cycle of nivolumab. The source of these receptors is a human donor with classical Hodgkin lymphoma.

The V gene is TRBV6-5, the J gene TRBJ2-1; TRBD2 aligns across 11 bases. CDR1 and CDR2 (germline): MNHEY, SVGAGI. The CDR3 contains 15 residues. V gave up 2 bases and J gave up 8 bases; unmatched junction bases: 5. CDR3 DNA: TGTGCCAGCAGTTACCGACTAGCGGGAAGCGATGAGCAGTTCTTC. It encodes CASSYRLAGSDEQFF.

The chain combines TRBV28 with TRBJ1-2; no reliable D call. CDR1 and CDR2 from the germline V gene are MDHEN and SYDVKM. The CDR3 sequence is 11 residues long. Trimming cost V 10 bases and J 8 bases, with 14 bases left between them. In DNA, the CDR3 is TGTGCCACCTCCGGCCAATCAGGCTACACCTTC. This sequence encodes CATSGQSGYTF.

The sample holds one count of this clone. The J gene is TRBJ2-6, the V gene TRBV11-2; D might be TRBD2 (6 bases). The CDR3 has 16 amino acids. The germline gives CDR1 SGHAT, CDR2 FQNNGV. V was clipped by 4 bases and J by 0 bases, with 10 bases between them. The CDR3 DNA is TGTGCCAGCAGCTCGGGACTGTTCTCTGGGGCCAACGTCCTGACTTTC. This codes for CASSSGLFSGANVLTF.

The chain employs TRBV29-1 and TRBJ2-5, with D perhaps TRBD1 or TRBD2 (11 bases each). Germline CDR1 SQVTM, CDR2 ANQGSEA. Trimming pared 6 bases from V and 8 bases from J, leaving 25 bases between. The CDR3 is 15 amino acids. The CDR3 DNA reads as TGCAGCGTCGGACAGGGGGCGAGACTAGCGGGAACCCAGTACTTC. Protein: CSVGQGARLAGTQYF.

This clone was detected a few times. The V and J genes are TRBV6-5 and TRBJ1-5; TRBD1 is a possible D gene (6 bases). The CDR3 totals 16 residues. The V end was cut by 4 bases, the J end by 0 bases, with 13 bases between. Germline CDR1 and CDR2: MNHEY and SVGAGI. Here the CDR3 reads CASSSPQGYSNQPQHF. The CDR3 region has the DNA TGTGCCAGCAGTTCGCCCCAGGGGTATAGCAATCAGCCCCAGCATTTT.

This clone was counted a single time. The V call is TRBV7-2, the J call TRBJ1-5, with D unresolved. V gave up 5 bases and J gave up 0 bases, with 5 bases separating them. Germline-derived CDR1 and CDR2 are SGHTA and FQGNSA. This CDR3 has 13 amino acids. The CDR3 here is CASSLDSNQPQHF. The CDR3 DNA follows: TGTGCCAGCAGCCTCGATAGCAATCAGCCCCAGCATTTT.

This clone turned up a few times. J is TRBJ2-3 and V is TRBV7-3, with 8 bases identical to TRBD1. CDR1 and CDR2 from the germline V gene are SGHTA and FQGTGA. J was trimmed by 4 bases and V by 5 bases; bases with no gene match: 8. This CDR3 spans 15 amino acids. The CDR3 region is CASSATGGVADTQYF. The CDR3 coding sequence is TGTGCCAGCAGCGCTACAGGGGGAGTAGCAGATACGCAGTATTTT.

For this clone: In the same sample, other DNA sequences code for this CDR3. This chain joins TRBV5-1 and TRBJ1-1; no clear D. Trimming left V 0 bases short and J 1 base short, with 7 bases between. CDR1 and CDR2 (germline): SGHRS, YFSETQ. The CDR3 runs to 14 residues. This chain's CDR3 is CASSLGGTNTEAFF. As DNA, the CDR3 is TGCGCCAGCAGCTTGGGGGGTACGAACACTGAAGCTTTCTTT.

CDR3 nucleotide sequence: TGTGCCAGCAGCAACGGGGAGGGGGCCTACGAGCAGTACTTC. It is translated as CASSNGEGAYEQYF. V gene TRBV5-5 combines with J gene TRBJ2-7; D is possibly TRBD2 (7 bases). The CDR3 is 14 amino acids. CDR1 SGHKS and CDR2 YYEKEE come from the germline V gene (reference sequence). V lost 4 bases, J lost 2 bases, and 13 bases lay in between.

There are a few counts of this clone. The chain joins TRBV7-6 to TRBJ2-5, with a tentative D call TRBD1 (6 bases). CDR3 length equals 15 residues. Germline CDR1 SGHVS, CDR2 FNYEAQ. Trimming cost V 3 bases and J 2 bases, with 13 bases left between them. CDR3 DNA: TGTGCCAGCAGCTTGGGGGCAGGCAAACAAGAGACCCAGTACTTC. It codes for CASSLGAGKQETQYF.

CDR3 sequence: CASRGQGYGYTF. The CDR3 coding sequence is TGTGCCAGCAGGGGACAGGGGTACGGCTACACCTTC. The V and J genes are TRBV6-1 and TRBJ1-2; the match to TRBD1 covers 10 bases. Trimming removed 6 bases from V and 8 bases from J; junction bases left unmatched: 3. Germline V gives CDR1 MNHNS, CDR2 SASEGT. This CDR3 spans 12 amino acids.

The J gene is TRBJ2-7, the V gene TRBV5-1; D gene unclear. CDR1 is SGHRS, CDR2 YFSETQ, per germline. The CDR3 sequence is 14 residues long. Trimming took off 2 bases at V and 3 bases at J, with 12 bases between the two ends. CDR3 loop: CASSFNSLGYEQYF. The CDR3 coding sequence is TGCGCCAGCAGCTTCAACAGCCTAGGCTACGAGCAGTACTTC.

The chain links TRBV7-3 to TRBJ2-1, with 10 nucleotides matching TRBD2. CDR1 is SGHTA and CDR2 is FQGTGA in the germline V gene. This CDR3 spans 14 amino acids. With 5 bases clipped from V and 10 bases from J, the junction kept 8 bases outside the gene matches. The CDR3: CASSLGLAVGEQFF. CDR3 nucleotides: TGTGCCAGCAGCCTAGGACTAGCGGTCGGGGAGCAGTTCTTC. The entire variable domain, with the rest obtained from reference TRBV7-3 and TRBJ2-1, is as follows: GAGVSQTPSNKVTEKGKYVELRCDPISGHTALYWYRQSLGQGPEFLIYFQGTGAADDSGLPNDRFFAVRPEGSVSTLKIQRTERGDSAVYLCASSLGLAVGEQFFGPGTRLTVL.

This clone was seen a handful of times. The chain couples TRBV19 to TRBJ1-5, with 7 bases identical to TRBD1. The length of the CDR3 is 13 residues. The germline gives CDR1 LNHDA, CDR2 SQIVND (reference sequence). V lost 7 bases, J lost 4 bases, and 4 bases stayed unmatched. The CDR3 DNA reads as TGTGCCAGTAAATCAGGGGGAAATCAGCCCCAGCATTTT. Amino acid sequence: CASKSGGNQPQHF.

In its sample, this clone was seen a few times. The chain employs TRBV7-7 and TRBJ2-5, with D possibly called TRBD1 or TRBD2 (5 bases each). The CDR3 runs 14 residues. Trimming took 1 base from V and 5 from J, leaving 11 bases between them. The germline CDR1 and CDR2 sequences are SSHAT and FNYEAQ (reference sequence). The CDR3 reads CASSLVSGDETQYF. Written as DNA, the CDR3 is TGTGCCAGCAGCTTAGTATCTGGGGACGAGACCCAGTACTTC.